These T cell receptor beta chains were read from a single sample in a study of cytomegalovirus exposure and HLA in healthy donors. Generated by immunoSEQ multiplex PCR, the TCRdb table keeps only in-frame clones and is missing some. The sample has around 150,000 clones; 80% to 90% are singletons. Input material: PBMCs. These TCRs come from a man between 18 and 35 years old in good health and CMV-seropositive. Each CDR3 is given without its conserved first and last residue. The size field is filled for only some rows; it gives once, few, many or a size class.

J: TRBJ1-2; V: TRBV19; size: -; CDR3: ASSIMGDSANYGYT
J: TRBJ1-5; V: TRBV28; size: -; CDR3: ASSFGGNQPQH
J: TRBJ2-7; V: TRBV10-1; size: -; CDR3: ASSESGGPYEQY
J: TRBJ1-2; V: TRBV5-1; size: -; CDR3: ASSFQGSDGYT
J: TRBJ1-4; V: TRBV7-9; size: once; CDR3: ASSPPGGKLF
J: TRBJ1-3; V: TRBV9; size: -; CDR3: ASSLRDSVSGNTIY
J: TRBJ2-3; V: TRBV19; size: once; CDR3: ASSIPPMGASTDTQY
J: TRBJ2-5; V: TRBV9; size: -; CDR3: ASSATGWETQY
J: TRBJ2-7; V: TRBV29-1; size: -; CDR3: SVEQGTSYEQY
J: TRBJ2-1; V: TRBV5-1; size: -; CDR3: ASSQPGAGGYEQF
J: TRBJ2-7; V: TRBV5-1; size: -; CDR3: ASSLWLAGGPGEQY
J: TRBJ2-3; V: TRBV10-2; size: -; CDR3: ASSFPGHPTDTQY
J: TRBJ1-3; V: TRBV6-1; size: -; CDR3: ASSVSRGINTIY
J: TRBJ2-2; V: TRBV5-1; size: -; CDR3: ASSSLGTGNTGELF
J: TRBJ1-6; V: TRBV25-1; size: -; CDR3: ASSDGRGSPLH
J: TRBJ2-3; V: TRBV7-7; size: -; CDR3: ASSLGGPWDTQY
J: TRBJ1-6; V: TRBV6-1; size: -; CDR3: ASSRDSIDSPLH
J: TRBJ1-1; V: TRBV2; size: -; CDR3: ASSGRVNELMNTEAF
J: TRBJ2-3; V: TRBV10-3; size: -; CDR3: AISDTGADTQY
J: TRBJ1-2; V: TRBV6-5; size: -; CDR3: ASSPTLGDGYT
J: TRBJ1-1; V: TRBV7-2; size: -; CDR3: ASSLRDTEAF
J: TRBJ1-3; V: TRBV27; size: -; CDR3: ASRDFSGNTIY
J: TRBJ2-2; V: TRBV2; size: -; CDR3: ASIETTGELF
J: TRBJ2-3; V: TRBV9; size: -; CDR3: ASSVGLAPDTQY
J: TRBJ1-1; V: TRBV18; size: -; CDR3: ASSPPPTGALEAF
J: TRBJ2-3; V: TRBV19; size: once; CDR3: ASSTGTRGIDTQY
J: TRBJ2-7; V: TRBV10-3; size: -; CDR3: AISASGGPYEQY
J: TRBJ2-7; V: TRBV28; size: once; CDR3: ASSLFSLPGLALEQY
J: TRBJ1-6; V: TRBV19; size: -; CDR3: ASSPRGLDRVYSPLH
J: TRBJ2-2; V: TRBV5-1; size: -; CDR3: ASSDTTLTGELF
J: TRBJ1-1; V: TRBV27; size: -; CDR3: ASSSLLDPAGTEAF
J: TRBJ1-6; V: TRBV2; size: -; CDR3: ASSEEEGNSPLH
J: TRBJ1-6; V: TRBV5-6; size: once; CDR3: ASSFRPDSPLH
J: TRBJ1-3; V: TRBV30; size: -; CDR3: AWRPGITGNTIY
J: -; V: TRBV11-2; size: -; CDR3: ASSQGYSYEQY
J: TRBJ2-1; V: TRBV2; size: -; CDR3: ASSEGGARDNEQF
J: TRBJ2-7; V: TRBV7-2; size: -; CDR3: ASSLVAGGTFYEQY
J: TRBJ2-4; V: TRBV6-5; size: -; CDR3: ASSANLQGALVD
J: TRBJ1-1; V: TRBV6-1; size: -; CDR3: ASSEGQRNTEAF